The sequence of this T cell receptor (beta chain) was determined in a study of cytomegalovirus exposure and HLA in healthy donors. Study summary: There were 75 million to 95 million unique TCRs (from HLA-typed donors) in an early data release.

Germline loops: CDR1 SNHLY, CDR2 FYNNEI. The CDR3 covers 14 residues. Trimming removed 6 bases from V and 5 bases from J; junction bases left unmatched: 9. Concerning this clone: Its antigen is not known.

Both 60 Vbeta primers and 13 Jbeta primers went into the PCR. Profiling relied on immunoSEQ multiplex PCR, and the TCRdb table lists in-frame clones only, not all of them. Here the sample spans roughly 150,000 clones, around 75% being singletons. General observations from the study: A later analysis linked a missense variant in DCLRE1C to the trimming of TCR beta V and J genes.

The TCR was taken from a woman in her thirties in good health and CMV-seronegative. Sequenced sample: PBMCs. V usage is TRBV2 and J usage is TRBJ2-5; 7 bases align to TRBD1. The CDR3 DNA is TGTGCCAGCAGGCCACAGGGGACGATCGAGACCCAGTACTTC. Amino acids: CASRPQGTIETQYF.